This TCR beta chain emerged from a study of regulatory T cells in long-lasting Graves disease. This clonotype appeared many times. Its antigen is unknown. Sample time point: persistent/refractory GD, antithyroid drugs over 5 years with positive TRAb. From RNA extracted from PBMCs, the TCR library was made. Patients were from an endocrinology department in Xi'an, China. CDR3-region Arm-PCR and iRepertoire HTBI primers produced the TCR beta libraries. Each CDR3 protein is one row after TCRdb ran MiXCR on the multiplex PCR reads. The data hold roughly 400,000 distinct CDR3 sequences, with roughly a fifth observed a single time. Study conclusions and caveats: Accuracy may have suffered from the small sample size.

The receptor was derived from a female donor with Graves disease. The specimen comprised peripheral blood mononuclear cells (PBMCs), sampled when the disease was refractory, from a patient treated with antithyroid drugs.

CDR3 DNA sequence: TGTGCCAGCAGTTTCCTACCGGGACTAGCGGAGACCTACGAGCAGTACTTC. This codes for CASSFLPGLAETYEQYF. V is TRBV28 and J is TRBJ2-7, with 11 bases lining up with TRBD2. The CDR3 length is 17 residues. Trimming removed 3 bases from V and 2 bases from J; junction bases left unmatched: 9. Germline V lookup: CDR1 MDHEN, CDR2 SYDVKM.